The 18 T cell receptor beta chains reported below all come from one sample, sequenced in a study of cytomegalovirus exposure and HLA in healthy donors. A multiplex PCR was run with 60 Vbeta primers and 13 Jbeta primers. Sequencing used immunoSEQ multiplex PCR; TCRdb keeps in-frame clones, though not all of them. This table has around 120,000 clones, around three quarters appearing once. The sequencing input was PBMCs. All receptors derive from a man in his late teens or twenties in good health and CMV-seronegative.

The chain recombines TRBV7-7 with TRBJ2-7; 7 bases are a match to TRBD1. The CDR3 totals 13 residues. V lost 7 bases, J lost 4 bases, and 7 bases stayed unmatched. Per germline, CDR1 SSHAT and CDR2 FNYEAQ (reference sequence). The CDR3: CASNEGAVYEQYV. CDR3 nucleotide sequence: TGTGCCAGCAACGAGGGGGCCGTATACGAGCAGTACGTC.

The chain joins TRBV28 to TRBJ1-2; tentatively, D is TRBD1 (5 bases). CDR3 length equals 14 residues. V shed 8 bases and J shed 5 bases, with 18 bases lying between them. Looked up from germline, CDR1 is MDHEN and CDR2 is SYDVKM. As DNA, the CDR3 is TGTGCCAGCGGAACAGGTTCCCAACAATATGGCTACACCTTC. Its protein product is CASGTGSQQYGYTF.

Remarks on this clone: A far larger clone is one base from this, pointing to a likely read error. J is TRBJ1-6 and V is TRBV30; no definite D call. Germline V CDR1 and CDR2: GTSNPN, SVGIG (reference sequence). CDR3 size: 13 residues. Trimming pared 0 bases from V and 8 bases from J, leaving 8 bases between. The CDR3 region is CAWSVSEDSPLHF. CDR3 DNA sequence: TGTGCCTGGAGTGTATCCGAGGATTCACCCCTCCACTTT.

The J gene is TRBJ2-3, the V gene TRBV5-1; TRBD2 agrees at 8 bases. The CDR3 runs 15 residues. V lost 4 bases, J lost 1 base, and 5 bases stayed unmatched. CDR1 and CDR2 from the germline V gene are SGHRS and YFSETQ. The CDR3 DNA reads as TGCGCCAGCAGCGACCCGGGAGGGGGCACAGATACGCAGTATTTT. It is translated as CASSDPGGGTDTQYF. The whole variable domain, remainder taken from reference TRBV5-1 and TRBJ2-3, is KAGVTQTPRYLIKTRGQQVTLSCSPISGHRSVSWYQQTPGQGLQFLFEYFSETQRNKGNFPGRFSGRQFSNSRSEMNVSTLELGDSALYLCASSDPGGGTDTQYFGPGTRLTVL.

This clone showed up just a few times. This chain connects TRBV6-4 to TRBJ2-3; possibly TRBD2 for D (6 bases). The V end was cut by 5 bases, the J end by 4 bases, with 13 bases between. This CDR3 spans 14 amino acids. Germline CDR1 MRHNA, CDR2 SNTAGT. CDR3: CASSPRDSADTQYF. The CDR3 nucleotides read TGTGCCAGCAGTCCCCGGGACTCGGCAGATACGCAGTATTTT.

Remarks on this clone: At one end, the junction sequence differs from germline, possibly due to a read error. The rearrangement joins TRBV6-1 to TRBJ2-3; D gene ambiguous. CDR3 length: 12 amino acids. Germline CDR1 and CDR2: MNHNS and SASEGT. This CDR3 is CASSGQHRYAVF. Written as DNA, the CDR3 is TGTGCCAGCAGTGGGCAGCACAGATACGCAGTATTT.

This clone was found once. This chain joins TRBV19 and TRBJ1-5; a possible D gene is TRBD1 (6 bases). V lost 6 bases to trimming and J lost 2 bases, with 8 bases between them. The germline V gene encodes CDR1 LNHDA and CDR2 SQIVND (reference sequence). This CDR3 is 13 amino acids long. CDR3 DNA: TGTGCCAGTAGCGGACAGCGCAATCAGCCCCAGCATTTT. It translates to CASSGQRNQPQHF.

The chain is built from TRBV4-3 and TRBJ2-7; D gene uncertain. CDR3 length: 14 amino acids. The germline V gene encodes CDR1 LGHNA and CDR2 YSLEER. V gave up 0 bases and J gave up 0 bases, with 6 bases separating them. For the CDR3, the DNA is TGCGCCAGCAGCCAAGAGTCTACCTCCTACGAGCAGTACTTC. Residues: CASSQESTSYEQYF.

The genes are TRBV29-1 and TRBJ2-1; 8 bases map to TRBD1. The germline V gene encodes CDR1 SQVTM and CDR2 ANQGSEA. With 4 bases clipped from V and 8 bases from J, the junction kept 7 bases outside the gene matches. The CDR3 is 13 residues long. CDR3 in DNA: TGCAGCGTTGGAATGGGACAGGTAGATGAGCAGTTCTTC. Translating gives CSVGMGQVDEQFF.

The chain carries TRBV2 and TRBJ1-5, with D possibly TRBD1 on 5 matching bases. The CDR3 loop spans 15 amino acids. Trimming cost V 6 bases and J 1 base, with 13 bases left between them. CDR1 and CDR2 (germline): SNHLY, FYNNEI. CDR3 amino acids: CASSARGQSNQPQHF. CDR3 DNA sequence: TGTGCCAGCAGCGCAAGGGGTCAGAGCAATCAGCCCCAGCATTTT.

This clone appeared a few times. The rearrangement joins TRBV7-2 to TRBJ1-5; 7 bases map to TRBD1. This CDR3 is built from 15 residues. V was clipped by 5 bases and J by 3 bases; unmatched bases: 7. Germline V gene sequence: CDR1 SGHTA, CDR2 FQGNSA. CDR3: CASSRQGGPNQPQHF. The DNA for the CDR3 is TGTGCCAGCAGCCGCCAGGGGGGCCCCAATCAGCCCCAGCATTTT.

This clone showed up just once. Without the conserved terminal phenylalanine or tryptophan, this CDR3 likely stems from a read error. This chain connects TRBV18 to TRBJ2-2; TRBD1 is a possible D gene (6 bases). The CDR3 runs 13 residues. The V gene's germline CDR1 is KGHSH and CDR2 LQKENI. V lost 3 bases and J lost 6, with 8 bases in between. In nucleotides, the CDR3 is TGTGCCAGCTCACCGAGGGGGTCCGGGGAGCTGTTTCTT. This encodes CASSPRGSGELFL.

The V call is TRBV6-1, the J call TRBJ2-1; 7 bases map to TRBD2. Trimming at V came to 5 bases and at J to 3 bases, leaving 4 bases not matched to a gene. CDR3 length: 14 residues. The germline gives CDR1 MNHNS, CDR2 SASEGT. CDR3 region: CASSRGEGYNEQFF. The CDR3, as DNA: TGTGCCAGCAGTCGGGGGGAGGGCTACAATGAGCAGTTCTTC.

The rearrangement links TRBV9 to TRBJ2-2; D remains unclear. CDR3 length: 12 residues. V was clipped by 3 bases and J by 6 bases, with 6 bases between them. CDR1 and CDR2 from the germline V gene are SGDLS and YYNGEE. The CDR3 DNA sequence: TGTGCCAGCAGCGAGCCCTCCGGGGAGCTGTTTTTT. Its translation is CASSEPSGELFF. Drawing the rest from reference TRBV9 and TRBJ2-2, the complete variable domain is DSGVTQTPKHLITATGQRVTLRCSPRSGDLSVYWYQQSLDQGLQFLIQYYNGEERAKGNILERFSAQQFPDLHSELNLSSLELGDSALYFCASSEPSGELFFGEGSRLTVL.

The rearrangement joins TRBV11-2 to TRBJ2-3, with a tentative D call TRBD2 (6 bases). Trimming pared 5 bases from V and 6 bases from J, leaving 18 bases between. The germline V gene has CDR1 SGHAT and CDR2 FQNNGV. The CDR3 runs 15 residues. The CDR3: CASSPKGGGWDTQYF. DNA for the CDR3: TGTGCCAGCAGCCCGAAGGGAGGTGGGTGGGATACGCAGTATTTT.

A single count supports this clone. The chain combines TRBV27 with TRBJ2-7; D is perhaps TRBD1 (5 bases). Germline V lookup: CDR1 MNHEY, CDR2 SMNVEV (reference sequence). The CDR3 runs 15 residues. The germline V and J ends were trimmed by 5 bases and 6 bases, with 20 bases remaining between them. CDR3 in DNA: TGTGCCAGCAGTCCCACGGGCAGGGTCGCGTGCGAGCAGTACGTC. Translated: CASSPTGRVACEQYV.

J is TRBJ2-6 and V is TRBV6-6; D gene unclear. The ends were cut back, 6 bases at V and 0 bases at J, with 12 bases in the middle. Germline V gives CDR1 MNHNY, CDR2 SVGAGI (reference sequence). The CDR3 sequence is 16 residues long. The chain's CDR3 is CASSLRRSSGANVLTF. CDR3 DNA: TGTGCCAGCAGCTTAAGGCGGAGCTCTGGGGCCAACGTCCTGACTTTC.

The chain couples TRBV6-5 to TRBJ1-1; D is perhaps TRBD1 (5 bases). CDR3 length: 14 residues. Trimming left V 5 bases short and J 13 bases short, with 23 bases between. From germline, CDR1 is MNHEY and CDR2 SVGAGI. CDR3 sequence (DNA): TGTGCCAGCAGTAAAGGATTGGGGCCGGGAGAGTTTTTCTTT. Amino acids: CASSKGLGPGEFFF.